This TCR beta chain appears in the sequencing data of a study of CD8+ T cells in alopecia areata. Study summary: Severity scoring for treated patients was based on the percentage of affected scalp area.

Trimming shortened V by 5 bases and J by 2 bases, and 13 bases separated the two germline ends. The CDR3 is made up of 14 amino acids. Germline V lookup: CDR1 SQVTM, CDR2 ANQGSEA. Broader study findings: Resident alphabeta T-cell populations of normal skin are likewise subject to sequencing in scalp samples. Just one nonresponder means the tie between baseline CD8+ expansion and response stays uncertain.

The treatment here: oral pan-JAK inhibitor, 5-10 mg twice daily. It was cDNA, reverse transcribed from extracted RNA, that served as the sequencing template. Repertoires were generated with immunoSEQ multiplex PCR, while TCRdb's copy carries only in-frame clones and drops some. Counted here are some 200,000 clones, around two fifths occurring once; the ten biggest clones make up roughly 2.6%. A remark on this clone: Its antigen is currently unknown.

Sequencing used CD4+ T cells sorted from blood, obtained at approximately week 36, from a patient treated with tofacitinib. The sequence was obtained from a human donor with alopecia areata. The chain couples TRBV29-1 to TRBJ2-1, with D perhaps being TRBD1 or TRBD2 (5 bases each). CDR3 DNA: TGCAGCGTTTCTGGCAGGGAGACCTACAATGAGCAGTTCTTC. Protein sequence: CSVSGRETYNEQFF.